These 24 T cell receptor beta chains came from one sample sequenced in a study of blood T cell repertoires in COVID-19. Only in-frame clones appear in the TCRdb table, and some are missing; sequencing was by immunoSEQ multiplex PCR. The sample includes 150,000 to 200,000 clones, approximately 86% seen only once; the top ten take around 25%. Sequenced: PBMCs or T cells enriched from blood (not recorded which). The receptors were gathered from a woman between 40 and 50 years old in a cohort exposed to, infected with or recovered from COVID-19 (not recorded which).

This sequence joins TRBV5-4 and TRBJ1-1, with 9 positions matching TRBD1. Germline CDR1 reads SGHNT; CDR2 reads YYREEE (reference sequence). This CDR3 has 16 residues. V lost 1 base to trimming and J lost 1 base; unmatched junction nucleotides: 5. The CDR3 sequence is CASSLFTGGPNTEAFF. The CDR3 nucleotides read TGTGCCAGCAGCTTGTTTACAGGGGGCCCGAACACTGAAGCTTTCTTT.

The table lists this clone with a few counts. This chain links TRBV4-3 with TRBJ1-1, with D maybe TRBD1 (5 bases). There are 14 residues in the CDR3. The V gene lost 0 bases and the J gene lost 5 bases, with 10 bases spanning the gap. The germline CDR1 and CDR2 sequences are LGHNA and YSLEER. This CDR3 reads CASSQEQGWTEAFF. The DNA for the CDR3 is TGCGCCAGCAGCCAAGAGCAGGGCTGGACTGAAGCTTTCTTT.

This rearrangement joins TRBV15 to TRBJ1-5; D perhaps matches TRBD1 (5 bases). The germline V gene encodes CDR1 LNHNV and CDR2 YYDKDF (reference sequence). V was clipped by 1 base and J by 0 bases, with 7 bases between them. The length of the CDR3 is 15 residues. CDR3 nucleotides: TGTGCCACCAGCAGAGGGGGGGATAGCAATCAGCCCCAGCATTTT. Translation gives CATSRGGDSNQPQHF.

The chain is built from TRBV30 and TRBJ1-6; possibly TRBD1 for D (5 bases). This CDR3 has 15 amino acids. Germline V CDR1 and CDR2: GTSNPN, SVGIG (reference sequence). V was shortened by 4 bases and J by 8 bases, with 18 bases between the two germline ends. The CDR3, as DNA: TGTGCCTGGAAGAGGGGCGGGGGGGGTGATTCACCCCTCCACTTT. Encoded protein: CAWKRGGGGDSPLHF.

The chain has TRBV27 and TRBJ2-7, with 11 bases matching TRBD2. V was pared by 6 bases and J by 6 bases, with 7 bases of the junction left unmatched. The CDR3 is 14 amino acids. Germline V CDR1 and CDR2: MNHEY, SMNVEV (reference sequence). The DNA of the CDR3 is TGTGCCAGCAGCCCACTAGCGGGAGCCAGCGAGCAGTACTTC. Amino acid sequence: CASSPLAGASEQYF.

The rearrangement uses TRBV27 and TRBJ2-1, with 7 bases fitting TRBD2. The CDR3 extends over 12 amino acids. The junction had 5 bases not matched to a gene; V was cut back by 6 bases and J by 9 bases. The germline V gene has CDR1 MNHEY and CDR2 SMNVEV (reference sequence). The CDR3 nucleotides read TGTGCCAGCAGCTGGGGCGGGGGTGAGCAGTTCTTC. Amino acids: CASSWGGGEQFF.

The V gene is TRBV23-1, the J gene TRBJ2-7; 7 bases map to TRBD2. TRBV23-1 is classed as an ORF, of uncertain function. This CDR3 has 16 residues. V shed 4 bases, J shed 7 bases, and the junction held 16 bases outside the gene matches. The CDR3 spells CASSRVFWAGLREQYF. In DNA, the CDR3 is TGCGCCAGCAGTCGGGTTTTCTGGGCGGGACTACGGGAGCAGTACTTC.

In its sample, this clone was seen a few times. The chain has TRBV18 and TRBJ1-1; tentatively, D is TRBD1 (5 bases). In germline, CDR1 is KGHSH, CDR2 LQKENI. Trimming removed 3 bases at V and 2 bases at J, with 19 bases between. The CDR3 contains 17 residues. CDR3 protein: CASSPRQINAQNTEAFF. DNA for the CDR3: TGTGCCAGCTCACCTCGACAGATCAATGCGCAAAACACTGAAGCTTTCTTT.

The chain combines TRBV7-8 with TRBJ2-2; D call uncertain. Germline V gene lookup returns CDR1 SGHVS and CDR2 FQNEAQ. The CDR3 consists of 14 residues. Trimming stripped 4 bases from V and 1 base from J, with 7 bases between. DNA of the CDR3: TGTGCCAGCAGCTCAGGCGTGAACACCGGGGAGCTGTTTTTT. Encoded protein: CASSSGVNTGELFF. The full variable domain, its missing parts supplied by reference TRBV7-8 and TRBJ2-2, is GAGVSQSPRYKVAKRGQDVALRCDPISGHVSLFWYQQALGQGPEFLTYFQNEAQLDKSGLPSDRFFAERPEGSVSTLKIQRTQQEDSAVYLCASSSGVNTGELFFGEGSRLTVL.

The chain combines TRBV6-5 with TRBJ1-5, with D tentatively TRBD1 (5 bases). V dropped 6 bases and J dropped 7 bases, with 13 bases sitting between them. The CDR3 totals 13 residues. Germline lookup yields CDR1 MNHEY and CDR2 SVGAGI. The DNA of the CDR3 is TGTGCCAGCAGCGATCCTTGGGGCCAGCCCCAGCATTTT. Residues: CASSDPWGQPQHF.

The rearrangement joins TRBV5-5 to TRBJ2-7; 12 bases are a match to TRBD2. V was clipped by 6 bases and J by 3 bases; unmatched bases: 10. CDR1 is SGHKS and CDR2 is YYEKEE in the germline V gene (reference sequence). The CDR3 is 16 amino acids. CDR3 sequence reads: CASIGGLAGTLYEQYF. The CDR3, as DNA: TGTGCCAGCATCGGTGGACTAGCGGGGACCCTCTACGAGCAGTACTTC.

The V gene is TRBV15, the J gene TRBJ2-3, with a weak D call TRBD1 (6 bases). The CDR3 runs 14 residues. Germline V gene data show CDR1 as LNHNV and CDR2 as YYDKDF (reference sequence). Trimming stripped 0 bases from V and 4 bases from J, with 8 bases between. CDR3 region: CATSREGHSDTQYF. CDR3 DNA sequence: TGTGCCACCAGCAGAGAGGGACACTCAGATACGCAGTATTTT. Full variable domain (rest looked up from reference TRBV15 and TRBJ2-3): DAMVIQNPRYQVTQFGKPVTLSCSQTLNHNVMYWYQQKSSQAPKLLFHYYDKDFNNEADTPDNFQSRRPNTSFCFLDIRSPGLGDTAMYLCATSREGHSDTQYFGPGTRLTVL.

The rearrangement links TRBV29-1 to TRBJ2-1; 11 nucleotides line up with TRBD2. Trimming took 7 bases from V and 7 from J; bases not matched to a gene: 0. CDR1 SQVTM and CDR2 ANQGSEA come from the germline V gene. The CDR3 has 11 amino acids. The CDR3 bases are TGCAGCGGACTAGCGGGGAATGAGCAGTTCTTC. It specifies CSGLAGNEQFF.

V is TRBV7-9 and J is TRBJ2-5, with D perhaps matching TRBD1 (5 bases). The CDR3 has 14 amino acids. Trimming left V 5 bases short and J 0 bases short, with 10 bases between. Germline loops: CDR1 SEHNR, CDR2 FQNEAQ (reference sequence). CDR3 DNA sequence: TGTGCCAGCAGCCCCGACAGCAACCAAGAGACCCAGTACTTC. As protein: CASSPDSNQETQYF. The whole variable domain, remainder taken from reference TRBV7-9 and TRBJ2-5, is DTGVSQNPRHKITKRGQNVTFRCDPISEHNRLYWYRQTLGQGPEFLTYFQNEAQLEKSRLLSDRFSAERPKGSFSTLEIQRTEQGDSAMYLCASSPDSNQETQYFGPGTRLLVL.

V gene TRBV11-3 combines with J gene TRBJ2-1; no clear D gene. Germline values: CDR1 SGHNT, CDR2 YENEEA. The CDR3 is 12 amino acids. With 5 bases removed from V and 7 bases from J, the gap between germline ends came to 9 bases. DNA of the CDR3: TGTGCCAGCAGCGGCAACAGTAATGAGCAGTTCTTC. Translation: CASSGNSNEQFF.

The chain uses TRBV25-1 and TRBJ1-2; D is unresolved. In germline, CDR1 is MGHDK, CDR2 SYGVNS. There are 13 residues in the CDR3. The V end lost 7 bases, the J end lost 2 bases, and 11 bases lay between the germline ends. In DNA form, the CDR3 reads TGTGCCAGCACCCCAAACGGGAACTATGGCTACACCTTC. As protein: CASTPNGNYGYTF.

The chain carries TRBV4-3 and TRBJ2-5; 8 bases match TRBD2. The CDR3 length is 17 residues. V lost 0 bases to trimming and J lost 5 bases; unmatched junction nucleotides: 11. Germline V lookup: CDR1 LGHNA, CDR2 YSLEER. For the CDR3, the DNA is TGCGCCAGCAGCCAAGATGCCAGCGGGAGACGGTATGAGACCCAGTACTTC. This codes for CASSQDASGRRYETQYF.

The rearrangement joins TRBV5-8 to TRBJ2-7; TRBD2 matches at 13 bases. The CDR3 loop spans 15 amino acids. V lost 4 bases to trimming and J lost 6 bases; unmatched junction nucleotides: 7. CDR1 is SGHTS, CDR2 YDEGEE, per germline. CDR3 coding DNA: TGTGCCAGCAGCCTAGGGACTAGCGGGAAACTCGAGCAGTACTTC. Protein sequence: CASSLGTSGKLEQYF.

This clone was seen only once. V is TRBV5-6 and J is TRBJ1-1; D is perhaps TRBD1 (6 bases). The V and J ends lost 4 bases and 1 base respectively, with 17 bases between them. The V gene's germline CDR1 is SGHDT and CDR2 YYEEEE. This CDR3 contains 16 residues. The chain's CDR3 is CASSANRVLWNTEAFF. For the CDR3, the DNA is TGTGCCAGCAGCGCTAACAGGGTACTATGGAACACTGAAGCTTTCTTT.

The chain employs TRBV15 and TRBJ2-7, with 7 positions matching TRBD2. Germline CDR1 reads LNHNV; CDR2 reads YYDKDF (reference sequence). The CDR3 extends over 16 amino acids. V lost 2 bases and J lost 2; bases outside the gene matches: 9. Written as DNA, the CDR3 is TGTGCCACCAGCAGAACCAGAGCGGGGTCAGCCTACGAGCAGTACTTC. It encodes CATSRTRAGSAYEQYF.

V and J are TRBV6-1 and TRBJ1-2; D possibly corresponds to TRBD1 (5 bases). The CDR3 extends over 15 amino acids. V lost 2 bases, J lost 4 bases, and 14 bases lay in between. Germline V gene data show CDR1 as MNHNS and CDR2 as SASEGT. The CDR3 bases are TGTGCCAGCAGTGAATTCCCGGTCAGGGCCTATGGCTACACCTTC. Translation gives CASSEFPVRAYGYTF.

The chain carries TRBV24-1 and TRBJ1-2; 8 bases fit TRBD1. V was clipped by 4 bases and J by 6 bases; unmatched bases: 6. Germline lookup yields CDR1 KGHDR and CDR2 SFDVKD. This CDR3 has 14 residues. The CDR3 protein is CATSDFGQGHGYTF. CDR3 nucleotides: TGTGCCACCAGTGACTTCGGACAGGGTCATGGCTACACCTTC.

The rearrangement joins TRBV4-1 to TRBJ1-4; D may be TRBD1 (5 bases). The CDR3 covers 16 residues. With 1 base removed from V and 5 bases from J, the gap between germline ends came to 14 bases. Germline lookup yields CDR1 MGHRA and CDR2 YSYEKL. The CDR3 here is CASSQVGGRDNEKLFF. The CDR3 DNA follows: TGCGCCAGCAGCCAAGTCGGGGGACGGGACAATGAAAAACTGTTTTTT.

This chain links TRBV7-9 with TRBJ2-7, with TRBD2 matching over 7 bases. Germline values: CDR1 SEHNR, CDR2 FQNEAQ (reference sequence). V lost 5 bases and J lost 2; bases outside the gene matches: 3. The CDR3 sequence is 13 residues long. CDR3 sequence: CASSPGRTYEQYF. CDR3 in DNA: TGTGCCAGCAGCCCCGGGAGGACCTACGAGCAGTACTTC.